These 11 T cell receptor beta chains were sequenced from one sample in a study of cytomegalovirus exposure and HLA in healthy donors. Vbeta (60) and Jbeta (13) primers were used in the PCR. Clones were read by immunoSEQ multiplex PCR, and TCRdb kept only the in-frame ones, dropping some. Altogether around 100,000 clones are present, just under 75% being singletons, with the ten largest covering over 2.5%. Material for sequencing was PBMCs. These receptors all stem from a man aged 45 to 65 in good health and CMV-seropositive.

The rearrangement links TRBV19 to TRBJ2-1, with a weak D call TRBD1 (5 bases). V lost 6 bases and J lost 8, with 14 bases in between. There are 13 residues in the CDR3. Germline-derived CDR1 and CDR2 are LNHDA and SQIVND (reference sequence). In nucleotides, the CDR3 is TGTGCCAGTAGGGACATCGCGTTCGATGAGCAGTTCTTC. Its translation is CASRDIAFDEQFF.

The chain is built from TRBV7-8 and TRBJ2-1, with D possibly being TRBD2 (6 bases). Germline CDR1 is SGHVS and CDR2 is FQNEAQ. The CDR3 runs 15 residues. With 5 bases removed from V and 2 bases from J, the gap between germline ends came to 13 bases. Written as DNA, the CDR3 is TGTGCCAGCAGCCCTCGGGACTTTACCTACAATGAGCAGTTCTTC. Translation gives CASSPRDFTYNEQFF.

V gene TRBV4-1 combines with J gene TRBJ2-5; TRBD2 matches at 8 bases. Germline CDR1 and CDR2: MGHRA and YSYEKL. CDR3 length equals 13 residues. The junction had 4 bases not matched to a gene; V was cut back by 4 bases and J by 6 bases. The CDR3 reads CASSPGTRQTQYF. The CDR3 nucleotides read TGCGCCAGCAGCCCTGGGACTAGACAGACCCAGTACTTC.

A single count supports this clone. The chain joins TRBV7-6 to TRBJ2-7, with D perhaps matching TRBD2 (7 bases). Germline CDR1 is SGHVS and CDR2 is FNYEAQ. V was trimmed by 2 bases and J by 5 bases, leaving 19 bases between them. The CDR3 extends over 16 amino acids. The CDR3 sequence: CASSLIPGRGGHEQYF. CDR3 nucleotide sequence: TGTGCCAGCAGCTTAATTCCGGGACGCGGGGGCCACGAGCAGTACTTC.

V usage is TRBV9 and J usage is TRBJ2-3; D is perhaps TRBD2 (6 bases). CDR3 length: 17 residues. The germline CDR1 and CDR2 sequences are SGDLS and YYNGEE. Trimming took off 3 bases at V and 0 bases at J, with 17 bases between the two ends. The CDR3 is CASSARLGLSSTDTQYF. As DNA, the CDR3 is TGTGCCAGCAGCGCCCGACTGGGACTCTCTAGCACAGATACGCAGTATTTT.

The chain couples TRBV2 to TRBJ1-2, with D possibly being TRBD1 (5 bases). Trimming took off 5 bases at V and 4 bases at J, with 17 bases between the two ends. Germline V gene data show CDR1 as SNHLY and CDR2 as FYNNEI. This CDR3 contains 15 residues. DNA of the CDR3: TGTGCCAGCAGTCCCTGGGGCGGGGCAGGCTATGGCTACACCTTC. It yields the protein CASSPWGGAGYGYTF. The full variable domain, rest sourced from reference TRBV2 and TRBJ1-2, is EPEVTQTPSHQVTQMGQEVILRCVPISNHLYFYWYRQILGQKVEFLVSFYNNEISEKSEIFDDQFSVERPDGSNFTLKIRSTKLEDSAMYFCASSPWGGAGYGYTFGSGTRLTVV.

In this sample, this clone turned up once. The chain joins TRBV10-3 to TRBJ2-3, with 11 bases lining up with TRBD2. The J segment lost 2 bases and the V segment lost 6 bases, leaving 7 bases of the junction unmatched. CDR1 and CDR2 (germline): ENHRY, SYGVKD. The CDR3 consists of 16 residues. The CDR3 reads CAISDPGLADTDTQYF. CDR3 DNA sequence: TGTGCCATCAGCGATCCGGGACTAGCGGACACAGATACGCAGTATTTT.

The rearrangement uses TRBV19 and TRBJ2-7; possible D gene TRBD2, 7 bases. Germline V gives CDR1 LNHDA, CDR2 SQIVND (reference sequence). The CDR3 has 16 residues. V was cut by 10 bases and J by 4 bases, with 26 bases left in between. The CDR3 DNA is TGTGCCACCTCGTTGGGGGGGGCCGGCCTTGGGTACGAGCAGTACTTC. It yields the protein CATSLGGAGLGYEQYF.

The rearrangement links TRBV4-2 to TRBJ2-3; 7 bases line up with TRBD1. Germline V gene sequence: CDR1 LGHNA, CDR2 YNFKEQ. CDR3 length: 13 amino acids. Trimming removed 11 bases from V and 0 bases from J; junction bases left unmatched: 5. The chain's CDR3 is CAAGGVSTDTQYF. CDR3 bases: TGTGCCGCAGGGGGAGTTAGCACAGATACGCAGTATTTT.

The chain uses TRBV7-3 and TRBJ1-2, with TRBD1 as a possible D gene (6 bases). Trimming cost V 5 bases and J 7 bases, with 14 bases left between them. The V gene's germline CDR1 is SGHTA and CDR2 FQGTGA. The CDR3 spans 13 residues. The chain's CDR3 is CASSPNTGSGYTF. DNA for the CDR3: TGTGCCAGCAGCCCCAATACAGGGTCTGGCTACACCTTC.

The chain couples TRBV15 to TRBJ1-2, with D possibly being TRBD1 (5 bases). Germline CDR1 LNHNV, CDR2 YYDKDF (reference sequence). The ends were cut back, 0 bases at V and 5 bases at J, with 10 bases in the middle. The CDR3 length is 14 residues. The CDR3 bases are TGTGCCACCAGCAGAGATCGTACAGGATATGGCTACACCTTC. Its protein product is CATSRDRTGYGYTF.